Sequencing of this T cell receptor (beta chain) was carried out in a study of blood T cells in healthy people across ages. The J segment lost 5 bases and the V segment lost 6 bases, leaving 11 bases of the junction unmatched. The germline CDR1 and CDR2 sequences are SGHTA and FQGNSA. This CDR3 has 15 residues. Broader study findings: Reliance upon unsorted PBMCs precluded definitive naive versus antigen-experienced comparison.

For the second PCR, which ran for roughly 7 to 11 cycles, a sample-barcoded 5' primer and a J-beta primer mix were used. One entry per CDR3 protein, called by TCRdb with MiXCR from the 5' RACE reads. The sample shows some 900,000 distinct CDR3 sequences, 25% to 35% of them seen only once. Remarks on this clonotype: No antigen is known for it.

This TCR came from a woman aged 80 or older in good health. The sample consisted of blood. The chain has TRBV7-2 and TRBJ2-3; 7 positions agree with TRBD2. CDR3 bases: TGTGCCAGCAGGTCTAGCGGAGGGGCCAGAGATACGCAGTATTTT. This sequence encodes CASRSSGGARDTQYF.